Included here is one T cell receptor beta chain sequence, with context. This sample was included in a study of blood T cell repertoires in COVID-19. Turning to the study itself: COVID-19 samples, acute and convalescent, were from the United States, Italy and Spain. Sample material is recorded as cDNA or gDNA derived from T cells, B-cell-depleted T cells, or PBMCs.

Under the authors' procedure: How many nucleated cells were present was estimated from reference gene primer amplification. Profiling relied on immunoSEQ multiplex PCR, and the TCRdb table lists in-frame clones only, not all of them. V, J and clone size are taken as reported in that table, and D and trimming were inferred from the DNA itself. This sample has over 20,000 clones, with about 91% found just once. Germline CDR1 and CDR2: WSHSY and SAAADI. This CDR3 has 12 amino acids. Trimming took 8 bases from V and 6 from J, leaving 14 bases between them. Material for sequencing was peripheral blood. The V and J genes are TRBV10-2 and TRBJ2-7; D not resolved. This receptor was obtained from a man aged 70-80 years with acute or convalescent COVID-19. The CDR3 DNA reads TGCGCCAGCGGTATAGCTTTGGGCGAGCAGTACTTC. It yields the protein CASGIALGEQYF.